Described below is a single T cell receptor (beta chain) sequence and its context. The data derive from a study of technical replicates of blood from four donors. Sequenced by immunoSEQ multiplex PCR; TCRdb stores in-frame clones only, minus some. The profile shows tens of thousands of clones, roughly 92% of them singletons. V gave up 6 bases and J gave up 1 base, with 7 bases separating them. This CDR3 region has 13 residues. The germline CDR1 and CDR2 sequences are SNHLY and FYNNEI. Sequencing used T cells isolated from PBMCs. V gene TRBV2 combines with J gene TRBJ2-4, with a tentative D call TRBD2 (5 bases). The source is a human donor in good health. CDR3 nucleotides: TGTGCCAGCAGGCCGGGGGCCAAAAACATTCAGTACTTC. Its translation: CASRPGAKNIQYF.